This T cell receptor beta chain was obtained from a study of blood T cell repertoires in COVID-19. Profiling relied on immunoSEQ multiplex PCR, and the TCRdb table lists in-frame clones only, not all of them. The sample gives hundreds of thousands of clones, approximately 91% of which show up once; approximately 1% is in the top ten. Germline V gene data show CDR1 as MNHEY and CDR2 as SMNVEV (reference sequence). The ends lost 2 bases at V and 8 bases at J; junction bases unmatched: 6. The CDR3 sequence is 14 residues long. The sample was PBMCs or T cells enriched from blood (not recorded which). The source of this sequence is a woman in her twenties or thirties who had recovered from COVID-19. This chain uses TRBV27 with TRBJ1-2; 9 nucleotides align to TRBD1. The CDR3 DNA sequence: TGTGCCAGCAGTTTAGGGTTTGGGACAGGGGGCTACACCTTC. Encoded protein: CASSLGFGTGGYTF.